One TCR beta chain is described in this entry. This entry comes from a study of CD8 T cells in Susac syndrome. An amount of RNA that ranged from roughly 0.45 to 1 ug was reverse transcribed with random hexamers. TCRdb analysed the immunoSEQ multiplex PCR reads with MiXCR anew, one entry per CDR3 protein. This sample has 200,000 to 250,000 distinct CDR3 sequences, with approximately 95% found just once. The CDR3 totals 11 residues. Germline CDR1 and CDR2: GTSNPN and SVGIG (reference sequence). The V end lost 3 bases, the J end lost 4 bases, and 6 bases lay between the germline ends. This chain uses TRBV30 with TRBJ1-2; no definite D call. Sample: CD4+ T cells from PBMCs. This clonotype was sampled from a human donor with multiple sclerosis. The CDR3 nucleotides are TGTGCCTGGAGGAGATTCTATGGCTACACCTTC. It yields the protein CAWRRFYGYTF.